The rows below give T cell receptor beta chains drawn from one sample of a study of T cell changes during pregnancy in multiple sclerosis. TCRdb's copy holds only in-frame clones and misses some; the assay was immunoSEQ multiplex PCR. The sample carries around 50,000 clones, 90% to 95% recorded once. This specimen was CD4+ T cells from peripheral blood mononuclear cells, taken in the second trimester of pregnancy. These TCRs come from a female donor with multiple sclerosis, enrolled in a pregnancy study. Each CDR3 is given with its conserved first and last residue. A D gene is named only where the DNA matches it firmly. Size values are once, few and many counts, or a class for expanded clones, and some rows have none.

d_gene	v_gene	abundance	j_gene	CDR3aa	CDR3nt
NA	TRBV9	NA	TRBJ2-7	CASSPKIGQNPYEQYF	TGTGCCAGCAGCCCAAAAATCGGACAGAACCCCTACGAGCAGTACTTC
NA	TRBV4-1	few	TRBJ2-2	CASSQDGRETTGELFF	TGCGCCAGCAGCCAAGATGGTCGGGAGACCACCGGGGAGCTGTTTTTT
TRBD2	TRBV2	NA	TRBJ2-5	CASTPSGRGSETQYF	TGTGCCAGCACCCCAAGCGGGAGGGGGTCGGAGACCCAGTACTTC
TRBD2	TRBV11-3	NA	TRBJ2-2	CASSLTTSGAGELFF	TGTGCCAGCAGCCTAACGACTAGCGGCGCCGGGGAGCTGTTTTTT
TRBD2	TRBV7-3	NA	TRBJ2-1	CASSPTGTSGRASQFF	TGTGCCAGCAGCCCGACCGGGACTAGCGGGAGGGCCTCGCAGTTCTTC
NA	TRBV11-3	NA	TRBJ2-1	CASSLRAGQGGEQFF	TGTGCCAGCAGCTTACGGGCAGGCCAGGGGGGTGAGCAGTTCTTC
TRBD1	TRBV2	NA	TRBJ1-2	CASRGMGQGKNGYTF	TGTGCCAGCAGAGGAATGGGACAGGGAAAGAATGGCTACACCTTC
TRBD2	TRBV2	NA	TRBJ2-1	CASSALREYNEQFF	TGTGCCAGCAGCGCCTTGCGGGAGTACAATGAGCAGTTCTTC
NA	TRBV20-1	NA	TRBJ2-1	CSATLEPEQFF	TGCAGTGCCACACTAGAGCCTGAGCAGTTCTTC
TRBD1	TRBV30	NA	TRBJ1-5	CAWSVSPTTGGWGNQPQHF	TGTGCCTGGAGTGTGTCCCCCACGACAGGGGGTTGGGGCAATCAGCCCCAGCATTTT